The clone carrying this TCR beta chain has only a few counts. The cDNA 3' end received a ligated oligonucleotide with a UMI. First-round PCR used around 4 cycles and beta primers RC1.1 and RC1.2 covering TRBC1 and TRBC2. One entry per CDR3 protein results from TCRdb running MiXCR on the UMI-ligation and nested PCR reads. This table has under 35,000 distinct CDR3 sequences, about a tenth appearing once. This sample is part of a study of quantifying T cell responses using KT2 cells. Across the study: RNA was reverse transcribed with TCR alpha and beta constant-region primers.

V lost 6 bases and J lost 2, with 13 bases in between. This CDR3 has 15 residues. Germline CDR1 SGHTA, CDR2 FQGNSA. Known numbers of the T cell clone KT2 were added to PBMC. The origin of this receptor is a human donor. Sequenced sample: PBMCs spiked with cells of the T cell clone KT2. This chain connects TRBV7-2 to TRBJ2-2; a possible D gene is TRBD1 (7 bases). The chain's CDR3 is CASRRDRGNTGELFF. In DNA, the CDR3 is TGTGCCAGCAGGCGGGACAGAGGAAACACCGGGGAGCTGTTTTTT.